This TCR beta chain derives from a study of T cell changes during pregnancy in multiple sclerosis. Here immunoSEQ multiplex PCR was the method, and the copy in TCRdb shows in-frame clones only, minus some. The sample lists about 68,000 clones, about 90% occurring once. Material: peripheral blood, obtained in the second trimester of pregnancy. The clonotype originates from a female donor in good health, enrolled as a control in a pregnancy study.

The CDR3 loop reads CASSPQSAGTYNEQFF. CDR3 coding DNA: TGTGCCAGCTCACCACAATCGGCGGGAACCTACAATGAGCAGTTCTTC. The genes are TRBV18 and TRBJ2-1; a weak D match, TRBD2 (6 bases). Germline V gives CDR1 KGHSH, CDR2 LQKENI. This CDR3 region has 16 residues. Trimming shortened V by 1 base and J by 2 bases, and 12 bases separated the two germline ends.